These 2 T cell receptor beta chains came from one sample sequenced in a study of T cell responses to AZD1222 COVID-19 vaccine. This table comes from immunoSEQ multiplex PCR, and its TCRdb copy is limited to in-frame clones, with some not included. Among 100,000 to 150,000 clones listed, 90% were seen once. Sequencing used peripheral blood, obtained on day 0 of AZD1222 vaccination. These receptors all stem from an adult in good health.

V usage is TRBV19 and J usage is TRBJ2-7, with TRBD2 matching 7 bases. With V trimmed by 3 bases and J by 2 bases, 7 bases remained unmatched. CDR3 length: 15 residues. CDR1 is LNHDA and CDR2 is SQIVND in the germline V gene (reference sequence). As DNA, the CDR3 is TGTGCCAGTAGTATTCTGGCTAGCGGAACCTACGAGCAGTACTTC. Its translation is CASSILASGTYEQYF.

This clone was seen only once. The chain has TRBV29-1 and TRBJ2-3; D assignment may be TRBD1 or TRBD2 (5 bases each). CDR1 SQVTM and CDR2 ANQGSEA come from the germline V gene. V lost 2 bases and J 3 bases, leaving 15 bases between the germline ends. The CDR3 covers 15 residues. The CDR3 bases are TGCAGCGTTGAATTTAGAGGGACGAGGACAGATACGCAGTATTTT. It codes for CSVEFRGTRTDTQYF.